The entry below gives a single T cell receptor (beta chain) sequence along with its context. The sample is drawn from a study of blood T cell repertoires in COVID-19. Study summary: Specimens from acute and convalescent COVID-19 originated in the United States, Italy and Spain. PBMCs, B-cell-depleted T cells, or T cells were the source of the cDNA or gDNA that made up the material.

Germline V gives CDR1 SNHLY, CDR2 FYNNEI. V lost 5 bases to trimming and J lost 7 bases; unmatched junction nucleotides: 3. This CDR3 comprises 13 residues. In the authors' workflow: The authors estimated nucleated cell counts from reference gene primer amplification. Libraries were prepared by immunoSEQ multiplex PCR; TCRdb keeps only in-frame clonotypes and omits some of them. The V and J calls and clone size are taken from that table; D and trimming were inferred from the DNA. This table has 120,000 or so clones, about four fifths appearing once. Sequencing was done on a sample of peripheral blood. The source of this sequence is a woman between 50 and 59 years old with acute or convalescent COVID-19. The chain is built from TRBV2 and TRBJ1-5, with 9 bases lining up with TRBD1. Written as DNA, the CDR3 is TGTGCCAGCAGTCGGACAGGGGAACAGCCCCAGCATTTT. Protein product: CASSRTGEQPQHF.